The 10 T cell receptor beta chains below come from one sample, sequenced in a study of blood T cells in healthy people across ages (dated by TCRdb to 2014 to 2015). The library was obtained by 5' RACE. Sequencing used an Illumina HiSeq 2500. A second PCR of roughly 6 to 11 cycles was run with a J-beta primer mix and a sample-barcoded 5' primer. Clones were called with MiXCR by TCRdb after fastp trimmed the public reads at Q25, and only in-frame beta chains were retained. CDR3 protein sequences are deduplicated, and each keeps its most common genes and DNA. Across this sample there are some 760,000 distinct CDR3 sequences, with around 25% seen only once. The top ten clonotypes cover more than 8.5% of the sample. These records were also assigned to another study, of T cells of mothers and their children.

The specimen was blood. These receptors were collected from a boy between 10 and 17 years old in good health.

This rearrangement joins TRBV6-5 to TRBJ2-1, with D maybe TRBD2 (5 bases). The V end lost 2 bases, the J end lost 6 bases, and 14 bases lay between the germline ends. The V gene's germline CDR1 is MNHEY and CDR2 SVGAGI. The CDR3 spans 15 residues. For the CDR3, the DNA is TGTGCCAGCAGTTACACGGCTAGCACGGGCAATGAGCAGTTCTTC. Translation gives CASSYTASTGNEQFF.

V and J are TRBV10-3 and TRBJ2-7; 10 bases are a match to TRBD2. The CDR3 consists of 15 residues. Looked up from germline, CDR1 is ENHRY and CDR2 is SYGVKD. V lost 4 bases, J lost 2 bases, and 5 bases stayed unmatched. The CDR3 loop is CAISGDSGRTYEQYF. CDR3 bases: TGTGCCATCAGTGGTGATAGCGGGAGGACCTACGAGCAGTACTTC.

The rearrangement joins TRBV19 to TRBJ1-5; D is unresolved. This CDR3 has 13 residues. From germline, CDR1 is LNHDA and CDR2 SQIVND (reference sequence). Trimming shortened V by 11 bases and J by 0 bases, and 11 bases separated the two germline ends. The CDR3 DNA follows: TGTGCCTCCGCCGACTTTAGCAATCAGCCCCAGCATTTT. It translates to CASADFSNQPQHF. Together with reference TRBV19 and TRBJ1-5, the CDR3 gives the full variable domain: DGGITQSPKYLFRKEGQNVTLSCEQNLNHDAMYWYRQDPGQGLRLIYYSQIVNDFQKGDIAEGYSVSREKKESFPLTVTSAQKNPTAFYLCASADFSNQPQHFGDGTRLSIL.

The J gene is TRBJ1-1, the V gene TRBV19, with D perhaps TRBD1 (5 bases). The CDR3 runs 14 residues. V lost 2 bases, J lost 1 base, and 8 bases lay in between. Germline V CDR1 and CDR2: LNHDA, SQIVND (reference sequence). CDR3 nucleotides: TGTGCCAGTAGTATACAGGGAGGGAACACTGAAGCTTTCTTT. Amino acids: CASSIQGGNTEAFF.

This clonotype came up a few times. The V call is TRBV15, the J call TRBJ2-5; D is uncertain. The CDR3 has 12 amino acids. Germline CDR1 is LNHNV and CDR2 is YYDKDF (reference sequence). V lost 0 bases to trimming and J lost 5 bases, with 4 bases between them. For the CDR3, the DNA is TGTGCCACCAGCAGAGAAGGGGAGACCCAGTACTTC. Translation gives CATSREGETQYF.

This clonotype was observed a handful of times. The chain has TRBV20-1 and TRBJ2-5; TRBD1 matches at 8 bases. The DNA end is more similar to TRBJ2-7, so the J call may be wrong. Per the germline V gene, CDR1 is DFQATT and CDR2 is SNEGSKA (reference sequence). The CDR3 covers 14 residues. CDR3 DNA sequence: TGCAGTGCTACCCCGGGACAGGCCTCCTACGAGCAGTACTTC. This codes for CSATPGQASYEQYF.

CDR3 amino acids: CASSLSPMYEQYF. CDR3 DNA: TGTGCCAGCAGCTTATCTCCCATGTACGAGCAGTACTTC. The rearrangement links TRBV7-2 to TRBJ2-7; D is unclear. V was clipped by 2 bases and J by 4 bases, with 9 bases between them. Germline assignment: CDR1 SGHTA and CDR2 FQGNSA. The CDR3 length is 13 residues.

The chain carries TRBV29-1 and TRBJ2-5; 7 bases align to TRBD1. The J call may be incorrect, as the DNA end agrees better with TRBJ2-1. CDR1 and CDR2 (germline): SQVTM, ANQGSEA. The CDR3 loop spans 14 amino acids. CDR3 nucleotides: TGCAGCGTCGAGATGAGACAGGGCCGAAGTGAGCAGTTCTTC. Protein product: CSVEMRQGRSEQFF.

A note on this clonotype: The junction and the germline gene differ at one end; a read error may be behind it. The J gene is TRBJ2-7, the V gene TRBV15; possibly TRBD1 for D (6 bases). In germline, CDR1 is LNHNV, CDR2 YYDKDF (reference sequence). The CDR3 consists of 13 residues. Here the CDR3 DNA reads TGTGTCACCAGCAGAGCACAGGGTTATGAGCAGTACTTC. Its translation is CVTSRAQGYEQYF.

The chain recombines TRBV6-6 with TRBJ1-3; D is uncertain. V lost 0 bases, J lost 0 bases, and 3 bases lay in between. CDR1 and CDR2 from the germline V gene are MNHNY and SVGAGI (reference sequence). This CDR3 has 14 residues. CDR3 protein: CASSYSFSGNTIYF. The CDR3 nucleotides read TGTGCCAGCAGTTACTCATTCTCTGGAAACACCATATATTTT.